The subject of this entry is one TCR beta chain. What it binds is not known. The length of the CDR3 is 12 residues. The authors made the TRB cDNA libraries by 5' RACE using UMI labels. No DNA is given; TCRdb re-called the 5' RACE reads and lists each CDR3 protein once. This listing includes tens of thousands of distinct CDR3 sequences. These data originate in a study of CXCR3-negative and CXCR3-positive naive CD8 T cells. General observations from the study: The TRBV-TRBJ usage of naive CXCR3-negative and CXCR3-positive cells was similar, but that of memory cells differed. The study found comparably high diversity in both naive subsets and much lower diversity in memory CD8+ cells. Comparison of naive cells showed more hydrophobic TRB CDR3s in CXCR3-positive than in CXCR3-negative naive cells.

CD45RO-CCR7+CD27+CD95- defined naive CD8+ T cells. The TCR comes from a human donor in good health. Some clones in this sample may be carry-over from other donors' samples. Sequencing was carried out using naive CXCR3+ CD8+ T cells from blood. The subset here: CD45RO-CCR7+CD27+CD95- naive CD8+ T cells expressing CXCR3 (TNR3+). The chain is built from TRBV12-3 or TRBV12-4 and TRBJ1-1. This CDR3 is CASSHEWGEAFF.